The T cell receptor beta chain described here comes from a study of T-cell reconstitution after alpha-beta-depleted transplantation in children. Unique molecular identifiers were used to barcode this TCRbeta library. TCRdb used MiXCR to reprocess the PCR reads, holding one entry per CDR3 protein. Of approximately 520,000 distinct CDR3 sequences listed, about 30% are singletons. The CDR3 extends over 14 amino acids. The ends lost 4 bases at V and 4 bases at J; junction bases unmatched: 6. Per germline, CDR1 SGDLS and CDR2 YYNGEE. The starting material was PBMCs from the stem cell graft donor, obtained from the stem cell graft. The gene calls are TRBV9 and TRBJ1-2, with 8 bases identical to TRBD1. The origin of this receptor is a human donor who donated a stem cell graft to a child with aplastic anemia. The CDR3 DNA sequence: TGTGCCAGCAGCTCAGCGACAGGGGCCTATGGCTACACCTTC. Its protein is CASSSATGAYGYTF. The full variable domain, in which reference TRBV9 and TRBJ1-2 provide the parts outside the CDR3, is DSGVTQTPKHLITATGQRVTLRCSPRSGDLSVYWYQQSLDQGLQFLIQYYNGEERAKGNILERFSAQQFPDLHSELNLSSLELGDSALYFCASSSATGAYGYTFGSGTRLTVV.